This entry concerns a single T cell receptor (beta chain). In germline, CDR1 is MGHRA, CDR2 YSYEKL. The CDR3 consists of 17 residues. V shed 4 bases and J 6 bases; nucleotides not matched to a gene: 8. The data were taken from a study of cytomegalovirus exposure and HLA in healthy donors. The primer mix had 60 Vbeta and 13 Jbeta primers. Clones were read by immunoSEQ multiplex PCR, and TCRdb kept only the in-frame ones, dropping some. Among 200,000 to 250,000 clones listed, just over 75% were seen once. V is TRBV4-1 and J is TRBJ2-1; TRBD2 matches at 14 bases. Sequencing was carried out using PBMCs. This TCR came from a man in his late teens or twenties in good health and CMV-seronegative. In nucleotides, the CDR3 is TGCGCCAGCAGCCTACACGGACTAGCGGGAGGCCTCAATGAGCAGTTCTTC. Translation gives CASSLHGLAGGLNEQFF.